The next 13 T cell receptor beta chains were all read from a single sample in a study of beta chain features in type 1 diabetes. General study points: Within each of all four CD4+ subsets, Type 1 diabetes patients had TCRB CDR3s that were moderately but significantly shorter.

Their antigen targets remain unknown. The isolated RNA, all of it, was reverse transcribed, so expressed TCRB transcripts were what got sequenced. Sequencing was performed with immunoSEQ multiplex PCR; in TCRdb, only in-frame clones are kept and a portion is missing. The sample contains some 360,000 clones, over 9% of which appear only once. Sequencing was carried out using central memory CD4+ T cells from blood. The source is a man aged 25 to 45 with type 1 diabetes.

This rearrangement joins TRBV27 to TRBJ1-4; TRBD1 matches 7 bases. The CDR3 has 16 residues. V dropped 1 base and J dropped 5; count of bases not matched to a gene: 7. In germline, CDR1 is MNHEY, CDR2 SMNVEV (reference sequence). In DNA form, the CDR3 reads TGTGCCAGCAGTTTATTCCCTACAGGGGAGAATGAAAAACTGTTTTTT. Translation gives CASSLFPTGENEKLFF.

There are a few counts of this clone. Germline and junction disagree at one end, which may indicate a read error. The rearrangement joins TRBV10-3 to TRBJ1-4; no firm D call. This CDR3 is built from 14 residues. Germline V gene lookup returns CDR1 ENHRY and CDR2 SYGVKD. The CDR3 bases are TGTGCCAGCAGTTACCGGCCAACTAATGAAAAACTGTTTTTT. Translation: CASSYRPTNEKLFF.

This clone was recorded once. This chain links TRBV28 with TRBJ2-4; possibly TRBD2 for D (6 bases). The germline CDR1 and CDR2 sequences are MDHEN and SYDVKM. V lost 5 bases and J lost 2, with 16 bases in between. The CDR3 spans 16 residues. The CDR3, as DNA: TGTGCCAGCAGTCCCCTCGGGACTTTTACCAAAAACATTCAGTACTTC. The encoded protein is CASSPLGTFTKNIQYF.

The rearrangement joins TRBV5-4 to TRBJ1-2; 9 nucleotides align to TRBD1. The germline V gene encodes CDR1 SGHNT and CDR2 YYREEE (reference sequence). Germline trimming cut 4 bases from V and 6 bases from J; bases unmatched to any gene: 10. The CDR3 has 15 residues. The CDR3 is CASSPGQGGVNGYTF. The CDR3 DNA reads as TGTGCCAGCAGCCCGGGACAGGGAGGTGTGAATGGCTACACCTTC.

As concerns this clone: With only one base between it and a far larger clone, this is likely a read error. V usage is TRBV7-6 and J usage is TRBJ2-7, with 7 bases identical to TRBD2. This CDR3 comprises 13 residues. The V gene's germline CDR1 is SGHVS and CDR2 FNYEAQ. J was trimmed by 6 bases and V by 6 bases; bases with no gene match: 8. Written as DNA, the CDR3 is TGTGCCAGCAGGCGGGGCGGGGGAAGCGAGCAGTACTTC. It yields the protein CASRRGGGSEQYF.

This clone has more than one count but fewer than ten. The chain has TRBV18 and TRBJ2-6; 8 bases align to TRBD1. Germline V gives CDR1 KGHSH, CDR2 LQKENI. This CDR3 comprises 17 residues. J gave up 4 bases and V 5 bases, and 10 bases lay outside the gene matches. Here the CDR3 DNA reads TGTGCCAGCTCAACCGGGACAGGCTTTGACGGGGCCAACGTCCTGACTTTC. This sequence encodes CASSTGTGFDGANVLTF.

The chain couples TRBV30 to TRBJ2-1, with 7 nucleotides matching TRBD1. V trimming: 3 bases; J trimming: 2 bases; junction bases outside the gene matches: 4. The germline V gene encodes CDR1 GTSNPN and CDR2 SVGIG (reference sequence). The CDR3 extends over 14 amino acids. CDR3 bases: TGTGCCTGGAGCGGCAGGGGGACCTACAATGAGCAGTTCTTC. It specifies CAWSGRGTYNEQFF.

The chain is built from TRBV4-1 and TRBJ2-3; 7 bases align to TRBD2. CDR1 MGHRA and CDR2 YSYEKL come from the germline V gene. This CDR3 spans 16 amino acids. J gave up 0 bases and V 0 bases, and 3 bases lay outside the gene matches. CDR3 amino acids: CASSQDTSASTDTQYF. In DNA, the CDR3 is TGCGCCAGCAGCCAAGATACTAGCGCCAGCACAGATACGCAGTATTTT.

This clone was detected ten times or more. V usage is TRBV28 and J usage is TRBJ2-6, with 7 bases that match TRBD2. Germline V gene data show CDR1 as MDHEN and CDR2 as SYDVKM. The CDR3 runs 14 residues. J lost 1 base, V lost 7 bases, and 1 base had no gene match. The CDR3 is CASTGGSGANVLTF. DNA for the CDR3: TGTGCCAGCACCGGGGGGTCTGGGGCCAACGTCCTGACTTTC.

This clone was found many times. CDR3 protein: CASSLVVGYTF. The DNA for the CDR3 is TGTGCCAGCAGCTTAGTCGTAGGCTACACCTTC. The gene calls are TRBV7-9 and TRBJ1-2; D gene ambiguous. The V gene's germline CDR1 is SEHNR and CDR2 FQNEAQ (reference sequence). Trimming left V 1 base short and J 8 bases short, with 5 bases between. This CDR3 comprises 11 residues.

This clone was recorded many times. V and J are TRBV6-1 and TRBJ1-3, with unresolved D. Germline loops: CDR1 MNHNS, CDR2 SASEGT. This CDR3 is 12 amino acids long. V was clipped by 10 bases and J by 0 bases, with 7 bases between them. CDR3 coding DNA: TGTGCCACCTCCTCCTCTGGAAACACCATATATTTT. Residues: CATSSSGNTIYF.

The chain has TRBV7-9 and TRBJ2-1, with D tentatively TRBD2 (6 bases). Per germline, CDR1 SEHNR and CDR2 FQNEAQ (reference sequence). CDR3 length: 17 residues. Trimming left V 3 bases short and J 5 bases short, with 20 bases between. The CDR3: CASSLSIGRAADNEQFF. The CDR3 DNA reads as TGTGCCAGCAGCTTGTCGATCGGGAGAGCTGCGGACAATGAGCAGTTCTTC. The full variable domain, completed using reference TRBV7-9 and TRBJ2-1, is DTGVSQNPRHKITKRGQNVTFRCDPISEHNRLYWYRQTLGQGPEFLTYFQNEAQLEKSRLLSDRFSAERPKGSFSTLEIQRTEQGDSAMYLCASSLSIGRAADNEQFFGPGTRLTVL.

J is TRBJ2-2 and V is TRBV28; 7 bases align to TRBD2. CDR3 size: 14 residues. Germline V gene lookup returns CDR1 MDHEN and CDR2 SYDVKM. V shed 7 bases, J shed 2 bases, and the junction held 4 bases outside the gene matches. In nucleotides, the CDR3 is TGTGCCAGCAACCCGGGACTAAACACCGGGGAGCTGTTTTTT. This translates into CASNPGLNTGELFF.